The 26 T cell receptor beta chains below all came from one sample that was sequenced in a study of T cell responses to AZD1222 COVID-19 vaccine. The assay was immunoSEQ multiplex PCR, and TCRdb's table has in-frame clones only and misses some. The sample contains about 150,000 clones, about nine tenths of which appear only once. This material consisted of peripheral blood, taken on day 0 of MenACWY control vaccination. Source of these receptors: an adult in good health.

The chain employs TRBV6-5 and TRBJ1-2, with TRBD1 matching 8 bases. Germline CDR1 MNHEY, CDR2 SVGAGI. Trimming at V came to 2 bases and at J to 8 bases, leaving 1 base not matched to a gene. This CDR3 region has 12 residues. This CDR3 is CASSYDRGGYTF. CDR3 coding DNA: TGTGCCAGCAGTTACGACAGGGGAGGCTACACCTTC.

The rearrangement links TRBV28 to TRBJ2-7; 9 bases agree with TRBD1. From germline, CDR1 is MDHEN and CDR2 SYDVKM. The CDR3 extends over 15 amino acids. V shed 10 bases, J shed 2 bases, and the junction held 12 bases outside the gene matches. As DNA, the CDR3 is TGTGCCACCGAGGAGGGACAGGGCGGAACCTACGAGCAGTACTTC. Its translation: CATEEGQGGTYEQYF.

This clone has only one observation. J is TRBJ1-1 and V is TRBV18; TRBD1 is a possible D gene (5 bases). Trimming pared 1 base from V and 5 bases from J, leaving 14 bases between. The CDR3 totals 15 residues. Per the germline V gene, CDR1 is KGHSH and CDR2 is LQKENI. The CDR3 sequence is CASSPLRGEYTEAFF. The CDR3 nucleotides read TGTGCCAGCTCACCACTCCGGGGGGAGTATACTGAAGCTTTCTTT.

This sequence joins TRBV7-9 and TRBJ1-1; TRBD1 is a possible D gene (5 bases). Deletions cut 5 bases from V and 0 bases from J, with 10 bases between. The CDR3 covers 14 residues. The germline V gene has CDR1 SEHNR and CDR2 FQNEAQ (reference sequence). In DNA, the CDR3 is TGTGCCAGCAGCCCAGGGCAGATGAACACTGAAGCTTTCTTT. Its protein product is CASSPGQMNTEAFF.

The chain links TRBV11-2 to TRBJ1-3, with a weak D call TRBD1 (6 bases). The CDR3 length is 15 residues. V was shortened by 5 bases and J by 4 bases, with 15 bases between the two germline ends. The germline V gene encodes CDR1 SGHAT and CDR2 FQNNGV. As DNA, the CDR3 is TGTGCCAGCAGCCCCAGGGGTTCGGCGGGAAACACCATATATTTT. As protein: CASSPRGSAGNTIYF.

The chain joins TRBV7-2 to TRBJ2-1; 10 bases are a match to TRBD2. Germline V gene data show CDR1 as SGHTA and CDR2 as FQGNSA. V trimming: 5 bases; J trimming: 2 bases; junction bases outside the gene matches: 3. The CDR3 loop spans 15 amino acids. The chain's CDR3 is CASSPSGGAYNEQFF. The CDR3 bases are TGTGCCAGCAGCCCTAGCGGGGGCGCCTACAATGAGCAGTTCTTC.

The V and J genes are TRBV7-9 and TRBJ2-2; unclear D gene. The length of the CDR3 is 14 residues. CDR1 is SEHNR, CDR2 FQNEAQ, per germline (reference sequence). V was pared by 5 bases and J by 0 bases, with 7 bases between. CDR3 loop: CASSRDSNTGELFF. The CDR3 nucleotides read TGTGCCAGCAGCCGCGACTCGAACACCGGGGAGCTGTTTTTT.

CDR3 sequence: CASSLASGTYEQYF. CDR3 DNA sequence: TGCGCCAGCAGCTTAGCTAGCGGAACCTACGAGCAGTACTTC. This chain uses TRBV5-1 with TRBJ2-7, with 7 bases matching TRBD2. This CDR3 is 14 amino acids long. Trimming removed 2 bases from V and 2 bases from J; junction bases left unmatched: 4. Germline-derived CDR1 and CDR2 are SGHRS and YFSETQ.

The chain is built from TRBV24-1 and TRBJ1-5; TRBD1 matches at 7 bases. With V trimmed by 4 bases and J by 2 bases, 4 bases remained unmatched. This CDR3 spans 15 amino acids. Germline values: CDR1 KGHDR, CDR2 SFDVKD. The CDR3 protein is CATSDPTGGNQPQHF. CDR3 DNA: TGTGCCACCAGTGACCCTACAGGGGGCAATCAGCCCCAGCATTTT.

The V gene is TRBV18, the J gene TRBJ1-6; maybe TRBD1 (6 bases). The germline gives CDR1 KGHSH, CDR2 LQKENI. The CDR3 length is 17 residues. The ends were cut back, 6 bases at V and 8 bases at J, with 23 bases in the middle. CDR3 nucleotide sequence: TGTGCCAGCTCGAAGTCCCCCCCCGCAGGGGTGGATTCACCCCTCCACTTT. Amino acid sequence: CASSKSPPAGVDSPLHF.

The CDR3 here is CASSQASGGNEKLFF. In nucleotides, the CDR3 is TGCGCCAGCAGCCAAGCAAGCGGGGGTAATGAAAAACTGTTTTTT. The J gene is TRBJ1-4, the V gene TRBV4-1; possible D gene TRBD1, 5 bases. V lost 1 base, J lost 4 bases, and 10 bases lay in between. Germline assignment: CDR1 MGHRA and CDR2 YSYEKL. The CDR3 consists of 15 residues.

V and J are TRBV5-5 and TRBJ2-1; perhaps TRBD1 as D (5 bases). Deletions cut 2 bases from V and 7 bases from J, with 10 bases between. The CDR3 is 13 amino acids. Germline CDR1 and CDR2: SGHKS and YYEKEE (reference sequence). The CDR3 bases are TGTGCCAGCAGCTTCAGGGTCGGGAATGAGCAGTTCTTC. It is translated as CASSFRVGNEQFF.

This chain joins TRBV5-1 and TRBJ2-7; D is ambiguous. Germline assignment: CDR1 SGHRS and CDR2 YFSETQ. CDR3 length: 16 residues. V lost 0 bases to trimming and J lost 1 base, with 14 bases between them. This CDR3 is CASSLAVSEVSYEQYF. Written as DNA, the CDR3 is TGCGCCAGCAGCTTGGCCGTCTCTGAGGTTTCCTACGAGCAGTACTTC.

The rearrangement links TRBV2 to TRBJ2-1; 8 bases are shared with TRBD2. The junction had 7 bases not matched to a gene; V was cut back by 4 bases and J by 5 bases. The CDR3 sequence is 15 residues long. The germline V gene has CDR1 SNHLY and CDR2 FYNNEI. CDR3 DNA: TGTGCCAGCAGTGGTAGCGGGGCCATTCACAATGAGCAGTTCTTC. This translates into CASSGSGAIHNEQFF.

V is TRBV7-8 and J is TRBJ2-3; D uncertain. This CDR3 contains 12 residues. V was cut by 5 bases and J by 10 bases, with 13 bases left in between. Germline V gene data show CDR1 as SGHVS and CDR2 as FQNEAQ. The DNA for the CDR3 is TGTGCCAGCAGCCAAAGCGTGGGCGCGCAGTATTTT. The encoded protein is CASSQSVGAQYF.

The chain recombines TRBV11-3 with TRBJ2-3, with D unclear. Germline assignment: CDR1 SGHNT and CDR2 YENEEA. The CDR3 consists of 14 residues. The ends were cut back, 0 bases at V and 1 base at J, with 5 bases in the middle. CDR3 sequence reads: CASSLERGTDTQYF. The CDR3 coding sequence is TGTGCCAGCAGCTTAGAAAGGGGCACAGATACGCAGTATTTT.

V gene TRBV24-1 combines with J gene TRBJ2-1; perhaps TRBD2 as D (5 bases). CDR3 size: 13 residues. CDR1 is KGHDR and CDR2 is SFDVKD in the germline V gene. V was clipped by 4 bases and J by 7 bases, with 10 bases between them. CDR3 residues: CATSDLLGNEQFF. DNA of the CDR3: TGTGCCACCAGTGACCTACTAGGGAATGAGCAGTTCTTC.

The V call is TRBV4-1, the J call TRBJ1-6; TRBD1 agrees at 8 bases. The ends lost 2 bases at V and 13 bases at J; junction bases unmatched: 16. The CDR3 has 17 amino acids. Germline CDR1 reads MGHRA; CDR2 reads YSYEKL. The CDR3 nucleotides read TGCGCCAGCAGCCAAAGTGGGGGTTCTCCAACAGGGGGGCCCCTCCACTTT. Its translation is CASSQSGGSPTGGPLHF.

As to this clone: Other DNA sequences from this sample encode an identical CDR3 as well. The rearrangement links TRBV12-5 to TRBJ2-7, with D maybe TRBD1 (6 bases). The germline V gene has CDR1 LGHNT and CDR2 FRNRAP. CDR3 length equals 18 residues. Deletions cut 0 bases from V and 4 bases from J, with 22 bases between. CDR3 nucleotide sequence: TGTGCTAGTGGTTTGGTACTGGGGCGAGGGGGAGTTGGGTACGAGCAGTACTTC. This encodes CASGLVLGRGGVGYEQYF.

V gene TRBV6-5 combines with J gene TRBJ1-6; D uncertain. Germline CDR1 is MNHEY and CDR2 is SVGAGI. V was shortened by 4 bases and J by 9 bases, with 16 bases between the two germline ends. The CDR3 is 15 amino acids. CDR3 sequence reads: CASSSRGIKGSPLHF. DNA of the CDR3: TGTGCCAGCAGTTCCCGGGGTATCAAGGGTTCACCCCTCCACTTT.

CDR3 coding DNA: TGTGCCAGCAGTTATGACAGCTATAATTCACCCCTCCACTTT. The encoded protein is CASSYDSYNSPLHF. V gene TRBV7-3 combines with J gene TRBJ1-6, with D possibly being TRBD1 (5 bases). Germline V gene sequence: CDR1 SGHTA, CDR2 FQGTGA. The CDR3 length is 14 residues. Trimming took off 6 bases at V and 3 bases at J, with 9 bases between the two ends. The variable domain in full, completed from reference TRBV7-3 and TRBJ1-6, reads GAGVSQTPSNKVTEKGKYVELRCDPISGHTALYWYRQSLGQGPEFLIYFQGTGAADDSGLPNDRFFAVRPEGSVSTLKIQRTERGDSAVYLCASSYDSYNSPLHFGNGTRLTVT.

V gene TRBV5-1 combines with J gene TRBJ1-2, with 10 bases fitting TRBD1. Germline V gives CDR1 SGHRS, CDR2 YFSETQ. The J segment lost 8 bases and the V segment lost 4 bases, leaving 5 bases of the junction unmatched. CDR3 size: 13 residues. The CDR3: CASSPGTGAGYTF. For the CDR3, the DNA is TGCGCCAGCAGCCCGGGGACAGGGGCCGGCTACACCTTC.

The chain has TRBV25-1 and TRBJ2-5; D not certain. Germline V lookup: CDR1 MGHDK, CDR2 SYGVNS. The V gene lost 1 base and the J gene lost 0 bases, with 6 bases spanning the gap. The CDR3 extends over 14 amino acids. The CDR3 sequence: CASSESVNQETQYF. DNA for the CDR3: TGTGCCAGCAGTGAATCGGTCAACCAAGAGACCCAGTACTTC.

This clone was seen a handful of times. The rearrangement uses TRBV5-1 and TRBJ2-7; 7 bases are a match to TRBD2. Unmatched junction bases numbered 4, after V lost 0 bases and J lost 1 base. This CDR3 spans 15 amino acids. Germline CDR1 and CDR2: SGHRS and YFSETQ. CDR3: CASSLAPGGSYEQYF. CDR3 DNA: TGCGCCAGCAGCTTGGCCCCGGGGGGATCCTACGAGCAGTACTTC.

V and J are TRBV7-6 and TRBJ1-1, with 7 bases matching TRBD1. The trim removed 5 bases at V and 5 bases at J, leaving 8 bases unmatched. The CDR3 is 14 residues long. Per the germline V gene, CDR1 is SGHVS and CDR2 is FNYEAQ. The CDR3 DNA reads as TGTGCCAGCAGCCACGGACAGGAGAGGACTGAAGCTTTCTTT. This translates into CASSHGQERTEAFF.

This clone was found once. The V gene is TRBV6-1, the J gene TRBJ2-7; D remains unclear. The ends were cut back, 2 bases at V and 7 bases at J, with 12 bases in the middle. The CDR3 spans 13 residues. Germline CDR1 is MNHNS and CDR2 is SASEGT. CDR3 sequence: CASSERPNWEQYF. As DNA, the CDR3 is TGTGCCAGCAGTGAAAGACCCAACTGGGAGCAGTACTTC.